The rows below give T cell receptor beta chains drawn from one sample of a study of T cell repertoires in cytomegalovirus infection. Via MiXCR, TCRdb re-called the reads, giving one row per CDR3 protein. This table holds 200,000 to 250,000 distinct CDR3 sequences, about 23% found once. Sequenced material: CD8+ T cells from PBMCs. These receptor sequences come from a human donor in good health (CMV status not recorded). Some clones in this sample may be carry-over from other donors' samples. The CDR3 runs from the conserved cysteine through the conserved F or W. Fields, in order: V gene, J gene, clone size, CDR3 protein. Expanded clones are given a class, and other clones once, few, many or no size at all.

V: TRBV6-4; J: TRBJ2-1; size: few; CDR3: CASSNLAGSYNEQFF
V: TRBV6-4; J: TRBJ2-7; size: .; CDR3: CASSAGSDSYEQYF
V: TRBV20-1; J: TRBJ2-1; size: few; CDR3: CSAKGPSSYNEQFF
V: TRBV7-6; J: TRBJ2-5; size: .; CDR3: CASSYGASEAQYF
V: TRBV2; J: TRBJ2-2; size: few; CDR3: CASSDPLTETPTEELFF
V: TRBV12-3/TRBV12-4; J: TRBJ1-4; size: many; CDR3: CASSSAAKLFF
V: TRBV27; J: TRBJ1-1; size: few; CDR3: CASSLGRGLTEAFF
V: TRBV7-6; J: TRBJ2-5; size: many; CDR3: CASSTGASGGLQETQYF
V: TRBV5-1; J: TRBJ1-3; size: .; CDR3: CASSPIEGGGNTIYF
V: TRBV7-2; J: TRBJ1-1; size: .; CDR3: CASSSLTLGILSEAFF
V: TRBV7-2; J: TRBJ1-1; size: many; CDR3: CASSSNRGLFLNTEAFF
V: TRBV18; J: TRBJ2-7; size: .; CDR3: CASSRGPEQYF
V: TRBV7-8; J: TRBJ2-1; size: many; CDR3: CASSSLSRLETHEQFF
V: TRBV20-1; J: TRBJ2-7; size: .; CDR3: CSAREGIYEQYF
V: TRBV7-4; J: TRBJ2-2; size: many; CDR3: CASRSHGLVPGELFF
V: TRBV7-8; J: TRBJ2-2; size: many; CDR3: CASSLVVSSGELFF
V: TRBV5-4; J: TRBJ1-6; size: few; CDR3: CASSFTGGGHSPLHF
V: TRBV19; J: TRBJ1-1; size: .; CDR3: CASVWGQMNTEAFF
V: TRBV7-2; J: TRBJ1-6; size: many; CDR3: CASSHRDRGWNSPLHF
V: TRBV5-1; J: TRBJ2-7; size: .; CDR3: CASSLEGPEQYF
V: TRBV28; J: TRBJ2-1; size: once; CDR3: CASSPLLAGYNEQFF
V: TRBV28; J: TRBJ2-7; size: .; CDR3: CASTLTLSGGAYEQYF
V: TRBV5-6; J: TRBJ2-5; size: .; CDR3: CASSLVLAEETQYF
V: TRBV11-2; J: TRBJ2-2; size: .; CDR3: CASSLEVAGGELFF
V: TRBV6-4; J: TRBJ2-3; size: .; CDR3: CASRRLDPDTQYF
V: TRBV5-5; J: TRBJ2-1; size: few; CDR3: CASSWGGYNEQFF
V: TRBV7-8; J: TRBJ2-1; size: .; CDR3: CASSLDVADEQFF
V: TRBV28; J: TRBJ2-7; size: .; CDR3: CASSFRGDREQYF
V: TRBV2; J: TRBJ2-1; size: .; CDR3: CASSGLAGRKDEQFF
V: TRBV20-1; J: TRBJ2-2; size: few; CDR3: CSAGASGTGELFF
V: TRBV5-4; J: TRBJ2-3; size: .; CDR3: CASSFPDRGSTDTQYF
V: TRBV10-3; J: TRBJ2-7; size: few; CDR3: CAISEDRGYEQYF
V: TRBV27; J: TRBJ2-7; size: .; CDR3: CASSFGDTSYEQYF
V: TRBV6-5; J: TRBJ2-1; size: few; CDR3: CASTYRSGGINEQFF
V: TRBV20-1; J: TRBJ1-5; size: .; CDR3: CSALRGGQPQHF
V: TRBV5-1; J: TRBJ1-6; size: .; CDR3: CASSQAGGSYNSPLHF
V: TRBV6-6; J: TRBJ2-2; size: few; CDR3: CASSSLDGSLTGELFF
V: TRBV5-1; J: TRBJ2-2; size: many; CDR3: CASGVGGNTGELFF
V: TRBV6-6; J: TRBJ2-1; size: few; CDR3: CASNLDRLGNEQFF
V: TRBV4-1; J: TRBJ2-5; size: few; CDR3: CASSPRTGGETQYF
V: TRBV23-1; J: TRBJ2-2; size: few; CDR3: CASDLTVTGELFF
V: TRBV2; J: TRBJ1-4; size: .; CDR3: CASSTGGLNEKLFF
V: TRBV20-1; J: TRBJ1-3; size: .; CDR3: CSASETNTIYF
V: TRBV19; J: TRBJ1-5; size: .; CDR3: CASSSGWNQPQHF
V: TRBV12-3/TRBV12-4; J: TRBJ1-1; size: .; CDR3: CASRDTGQRNTEAFF
V: TRBV7-9; J: TRBJ1-6; size: few; CDR3: CASSSGTGKPLHF
V: TRBV10-3; J: TRBJ2-5; size: many; CDR3: CAISGTSGAQETQYF
V: TRBV7-6; J: TRBJ1-2; size: few; CDR3: CASSQHGGAVGYTF
V: TRBV28; J: TRBJ1-3; size: .; CDR3: CASSLEMGQGSGNTIYF
V: TRBV12-3/TRBV12-4; J: TRBJ2-2; size: many; CDR3: CASSFTRTSGGRNTGELFF
V: TRBV28; J: TRBJ2-7; size: few; CDR3: CASSYGTGTYEQYF
V: TRBV20-1; J: TRBJ2-3; size: once; CDR3: CSALTSGGPRLTDTQYF
V: TRBV2; J: TRBJ2-1; size: .; CDR3: CASSGGQGLWNEQFF
V: TRBV7-2; J: TRBJ1-1; size: few; CDR3: CASSPAGDVEAFF